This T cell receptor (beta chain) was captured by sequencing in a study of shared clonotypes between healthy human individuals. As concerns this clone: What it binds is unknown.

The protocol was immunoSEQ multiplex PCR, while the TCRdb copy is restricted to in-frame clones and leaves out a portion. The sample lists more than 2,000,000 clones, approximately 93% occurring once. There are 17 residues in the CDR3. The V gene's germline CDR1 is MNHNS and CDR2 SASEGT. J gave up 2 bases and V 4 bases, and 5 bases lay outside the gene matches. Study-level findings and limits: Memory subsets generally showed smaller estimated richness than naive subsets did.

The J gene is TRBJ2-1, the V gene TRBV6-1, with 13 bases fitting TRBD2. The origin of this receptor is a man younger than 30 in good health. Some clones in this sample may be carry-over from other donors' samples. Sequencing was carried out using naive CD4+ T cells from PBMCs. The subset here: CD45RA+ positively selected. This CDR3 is CASSARTSGSPYNEQFF. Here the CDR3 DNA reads TGTGCCAGCAGTGCGAGGACTAGCGGGAGCCCCTACAATGAGCAGTTCTTC.